Listed below are T cell receptor beta chains from one sample, sequenced in a study of graft-versus-host responses after intestinal transplantation. Only in-frame clones appear in the TCRdb table, and some are missing; sequencing was by immunoSEQ multiplex PCR. This table holds roughly 10,000 clones, more than 85% found once. The material sequenced was PBMCs, taken approximately 40 days after intestinal transplantation. The origin of the receptors is a human patient who received an intestinal transplant, so some T cells may come from the graft donor. The CDR3 runs from the conserved cysteine through the conserved F or W. The D gene is left open where the match is weak. Clone size is shown for a subset of rows, as once, few, many or a class of expanded clone.

D	size	V	J	CDR3	DNA
-	-	TRBV13	TRBJ1-2	CASSLGRRGLGYTF	TGTGCCAGCAGCTTGGGCAGGCGGGGGCTTGGCTACACCTTC
-	-	TRBV2	TRBJ1-1	CATQSNTEAFF	TGTGCCACCCAATCGAACACTGAAGCTTTCTTT
-	-	TRBV7-9	TRBJ2-7	CASSPGTDSNTNYEQYF	TGTGCCAGCAGCCCCGGGACGGACAGCAACACCAACTACGAGCAGTACTTC
TRBD1	-	TRBV4-2	TRBJ1-6	CASSQEDGTGPYNSPLHF	TGTGCCAGCAGCCAAGAGGACGGGACAGGGCCCTATAATTCACCCCTCCACTTT
-	-	TRBV7-9	TRBJ1-4	CASSFPRLGGEKLFF	TGTGCCAGCAGCTTCCCCAGGTTGGGGGGGGAAAAACTGTTTTTT
-	-	TRBV5-1	TRBJ2-5	CASSARTPQETQYF	TGCGCCAGCAGCGCCCGGACGCCGCAAGAGACCCAGTACTTC
TRBD2	-	TRBV19	TRBJ2-7	CASGLAGYEQYF	TGTGCCAGCGGACTAGCGGGGTACGAGCAGTACTTC
-	-	TRBV6-1	TRBJ1-2	CASSEIGTSYGYTF	TGTGCCAGCAGTGAAATTGGCACCAGTTATGGCTACACCTTC
-	-	TRBV10-3	TRBJ1-2	CAISALGGTYYTF	TGTGCCATCAGTGCGTTGGGAGGGACGTACTACACCTTC
-	-	TRBV23-1	TRBJ1-5	CASSGGEGSLGNQPQHF	TGCGCCAGCAGTGGTGGTGAGGGCAGTTTGGGCAATCAGCCCCAGCATTTT
-	-	TRBV5-1	TRBJ2-1	CASSSGVSYNEQFF	TGCGCCAGCAGCTCGGGGGTTTCCTACAATGAGCAGTTCTTC
-	once	TRBV5-1	TRBJ2-2	CASSLAGDSGELFF	TGCGCCAGCAGCTTGGCCGGAGACTCCGGGGAGCTGTTTTTT
-	-	TRBV5-5	TRBJ2-3	CASSPDLYTQYF	TGTGCCAGCAGCCCGGACCTCTATACGCAGTATTTT
-	few	TRBV19	TRBJ1-1	CASSMVGSTEAFF	TGTGCCAGTAGTATGGTAGGGTCCACTGAAGCTTTCTTT
TRBD1	-	TRBV9	TRBJ2-7	CASSGGTGGGYEQYF	TGTGCCAGCAGCGGTGGGACAGGGGGCGGCTACGAGCAGTACTTC
-	-	TRBV19	TRBJ2-1	CASTTGTPEQFF	TGTGCCAGTACCACCGGGACTCCCGAGCAGTTCTTC
TRBD1	-	TRBV12-5	TRBJ1-1	CASGWTGGGGEAFF	TGTGCTAGTGGTTGGACAGGGGGCGGGGGTGAAGCTTTCTTT
-	-	TRBV7-3	TRBJ2-4	CASSQSLGRADIQYF	TGTGCCAGCAGTCAAAGTTTGGGCAGGGCGGACATTCAGTACTTC
TRBD1	once	TRBV5-1	TRBJ2-3	CASSAGTGLDTQYF	TGCGCCAGCAGCGCCGGGACAGGGTTGGATACGCAGTATTTT
TRBD1	-	TRBV23-1	TRBJ2-3	CASSPDRGTDTQYF	TGCGCCAGCAGCCCAGACAGGGGTACAGATACGCAGTATTTT
-	once	TRBV7-8	TRBJ2-3	CASSLSLGGSTDTQYF	TGTGCCAGCAGCTTATCCTTGGGGGGTAGCACAGATACGCAGTATTTT
-	-	TRBV5-4	TRBJ2-7	CASSLAGASYEQYF	TGTGCCAGCAGCTTGGCGGGGGCCTCCTACGAGCAGTACTTC
-	once	TRBV5-1	TRBJ1-2	CASRALPWTPNNYGYTF	TGCGCCAGCAGAGCGCTACCATGGACACCAAACAACTATGGCTACACCTTC
-	once	TRBV10-1	TRBJ2-1	CASSDPQDAGYNEQFF	TGCGCCAGCAGTGACCCCCAGGACGCAGGATACAATGAGCAGTTCTTC
-	once	TRBV5-1	TRBJ2-7	CASSLWGGAYEQYF	TGCGCCAGCAGCTTGTGGGGGGGCGCGTACGAGCAGTACTTC
-	-	TRBV19	TRBJ1-5	CASNDSPRSAQHF	TGTGCCAGTAATGACAGTCCTCGCTCGGCCCAGCATTTT
-	-	TRBV12-5	TRBJ2-7	CASGLKVAGEGEQYF	TGTGCTAGTGGTTTGAAGGTAGCAGGGGAGGGCGAGCAGTACTTC
-	-	TRBV19	TRBJ2-2	CASTFTAGELFF	TGTGCCAGTACCTTTACGGCCGGGGAGCTGTTTTTT
TRBD1	-	TRBV6-1	TRBJ1-2	CASSPTGNYGYTF	TGTGCCAGCAGCCCGACAGGGAACTATGGCTACACCTTC
-	once	TRBV9	TRBJ2-2	CASSVLAGELFF	TGTGCCAGCAGCGTTTTGGCCGGGGAGCTGTTTTTT
-	-	TRBV7-3	TRBJ1-1	CASSLGQNTEAFF	TGTGCCAGCAGCTTAGGGCAGAACACTGAAGCTTTCTTT
-	-	TRBV2	TRBJ2-2	CASSEALNGAGELFF	TGTGCCAGCAGTGAAGCGCTTAATGGGGCCGGGGAGCTGTTTTTT
TRBD1	-	TRBV6-6	TRBJ1-1	CASSYSGDRLNTEAFF	TGTGCCAGCAGTTACTCGGGGGACAGGCTTAACACTGAAGCTTTCTTT
-	-	TRBV10-3	TRBJ1-1	CASRGVGTEAFF	TGTGCCTCTCGGGGGGTAGGCACTGAAGCTTTCTTT
TRBD1	-	TRBV6-5	TRBJ2-7	CASRRQGPPYEQYF	TGTGCCAGCAGGAGACAGGGCCCCCCCTACGAGCAGTACTTC
-	-	TRBV9	TRBJ2-3	CASGLGGSTDTQYF	TGTGCCAGCGGACTGGGGGGAAGCACAGATACGCAGTATTTT
-	-	TRBV5-8	TRBJ1-1	CASSFERGGAFF	TGTGCCAGCAGCTTCGAGCGAGGGGGAGCTTTCTTT
-	-	TRBV9	TRBJ1-6	CASSDEGGYNSPLHF	TGTGCCAGCAGCGACGAGGGGGGATATAATTCACCCCTCCACTTT
-	-	TRBV10-3	TRBJ2-3	CAISPAGPTDTQYF	TGTGCCATCAGCCCGGCAGGTCCCACAGATACGCAGTATTTT
-	-	TRBV9	TRBJ1-2	CASSATGNYGYTF	TGTGCCAGCAGCGCAACAGGGAACTATGGCTACACCTTC
-	-	TRBV5-4	TRBJ2-7	CASSLGYEQYF	TGTGCCAGCAGCTTGGGGTACGAGCAGTACTTC
TRBD2	-	TRBV5-1	TRBJ2-5	CASSLSTGGGQETQYF	TGCGCCAGCAGCTTGTCCACGGGGGGAGGCCAAGAGACCCAGTACTTC
TRBD1	-	TRBV5-1	TRBJ2-5	CASSLFPGQDAQETQYF	TGCGCCAGCAGCTTGTTCCCGGGACAGGACGCACAAGAGACCCAGTACTTC
TRBD1	-	TRBV2	TRBJ1-1	CASSEPDRDVEAFF	TGTGCCAGCAGTGAACCCGACAGGGACGTTGAAGCTTTCTTT
-	-	TRBV5-4	TRBJ2-7	CASSLAEGYEQYF	TGTGCCAGCAGCTTGGCGGAGGGCTACGAGCAGTACTTC
-	once	TRBV6-5	TRBJ2-7	CASTPVGLGEQYF	TGTGCCAGCACCCCTGTAGGGTTGGGGGAGCAGTACTTC
-	-	TRBV13	TRBJ2-2	CASSLDGGDITGELFF	TGTGCCAGCAGCTTAGACGGGGGTGATATCACCGGGGAGCTGTTTTTT
-	-	TRBV4-2	TRBJ1-1	CASSQLGGRTEAFF	TGTGCCAGCAGCCAACTGGGGGGTCGGACTGAAGCTTTCTTT
TRBD1	-	TRBV4-2	TRBJ1-2	CASSQVQGDYGYTF	TGTGCCAGCAGCCAAGTTCAGGGGGACTATGGCTACACCTTC
-	once	TRBV4-1	TRBJ1-2	CASSPTPGQPANYGYTF	TGCGCCAGCAGCCCCACCCCCGGACAGCCGGCTAACTATGGCTACACCTTC
-	-	TRBV6-5	TRBJ1-4	CASSYGGGTTNEKLFF	TGTGCCAGCAGTTACGGGGGGGGGACAACTAATGAAAAACTGTTTTTT
-	-	TRBV5-1	TRBJ1-1	CASSLVVRENTEAFF	TGCGCCAGCAGCTTGGTGGTCAGGGAGAACACTGAAGCTTTCTTT
-	-	TRBV6-1	TRBJ1-2	CASSVASPPWAGVSF	TGTGCCAGCAGTGTCGCCTCGCCTCCCTGGGCGGGCGTTAGTTTC
-	once	TRBV6-5	TRBJ2-6	CASGQVYGANVLTF	TGTGCCAGCGGTCAGGTGTACGGGGCCAACGTCCTGACTTTC
-	few	TRBV27	TRBJ2-7	CASRDGLSYEQYF	TGTGCCAGCAGAGACGGGCTCTCCTACGAGCAGTACTTC
-	-	TRBV6-6	TRBJ2-7	CAAGGQYF	TGTGCCGCCGGGGGGCAGTACTTC
-	-	TRBV10-3	TRBJ1-2	CAINPGTDYGYTF	TGTGCCATCAACCCCGGGACCGACTATGGCTACACCTTC
-	-	TRBV2	TRBJ1-5	CASSDSNQPQHF	TGTGCCAGCAGTGACAGCAATCAGCCCCAGCATTTT
-	-	TRBV7-9	TRBJ1-1	CASSLVAGDTEAFF	TGTGCCAGCAGCTTAGTGGCGGGCGACACTGAAGCTTTCTTT